This passage covers 20 T cell receptor beta chains from one sample sequenced in a study of beta chain features in type 1 diabetes. Every bit of the isolated RNA underwent reverse transcription, so sequencing read expressed TCRB transcripts. Method: immunoSEQ multiplex PCR; TCRdb's copy keeps in-frame clones and lacks some. The data show about 240,000 clones, about 25% seen once. Specimen: central memory CD4+ T cells from blood. These receptors all stem from a man younger than 45 in good health.

The V call is TRBV7-9, the J call TRBJ1-5, with D perhaps matching TRBD1 (5 bases). This CDR3 has 16 residues. The germline gives CDR1 SEHNR, CDR2 FQNEAQ (reference sequence). V dropped 3 bases and J dropped 0 bases, with 12 bases sitting between them. The CDR3 region has the DNA TGTGCCAGCAGCTTGCGCGGGACGGATAGCAATCAGCCCCAGCATTTT. This encodes CASSLRGTDSNQPQHF.

This clone is a singleton in its sample. The V and J genes are TRBV19 and TRBJ2-5, with D possibly being TRBD1 or TRBD2 (5 bases each). The end of the DNA is better explained by TRBJ2-7, so the J call may be wrong. This CDR3 has 12 residues. Germline values: CDR1 LNHDA, CDR2 SQIVND (reference sequence). This CDR3 reads CASKGPTYEQYF. The CDR3 nucleotides read TGTGCCAGTAAGGGACCAACGTACGAGCAGTACTTC.

The J gene is TRBJ2-3, the V gene TRBV7-9; D is tentatively TRBD1 or TRBD2 (5 bases each). V lost 8 bases to trimming and J lost 2 bases, with 14 bases between them. The CDR3 contains 14 residues. CDR1 and CDR2 from the germline V gene are SEHNR and FQNEAQ (reference sequence). The CDR3 loop reads CASLRSGATDTQYF. CDR3 bases: TGTGCCAGCCTCCGGTCCGGGGCCACAGATACGCAGTATTTT.

This clone showed up just a few times. The genes are TRBV5-1 and TRBJ2-1; D unresolved. This CDR3 is built from 14 residues. Germline V gene sequence: CDR1 SGHRS, CDR2 YFSETQ. V lost 5 bases to trimming and J lost 4 bases, with 13 bases between them. The CDR3 is CASSQVGNYNEQFF. The DNA for the CDR3 is TGCGCCAGCAGTCAAGTTGGGAATTACAATGAGCAGTTCTTC.

J is TRBJ2-1 and V is TRBV28; TRBD2 matches 9 bases. The CDR3 sequence is 15 residues long. The germline gives CDR1 MDHEN, CDR2 SYDVKM. Losses at the gene ends were 5 bases for V and 9 bases for J; bases not matched to a gene: 11. The CDR3 sequence is CASSPRIAGVPEQFF. CDR3 DNA: TGTGCCAGCAGTCCCCGAATAGCGGGAGTGCCTGAGCAGTTCTTC.

This chain uses TRBV18 with TRBJ2-3; D call uncertain. Germline CDR1 and CDR2: KGHSH and LQKENI. Trimming stripped 5 bases from V and 1 base from J, with 10 bases between. The CDR3 runs to 14 residues. The CDR3 coding sequence is TGTGCCAGCTCATCCGACTTCCGCACAGATACGCAGTATTTT. Translating it yields CASSSDFRTDTQYF. Full variable domain (remainder filled in from reference TRBV18 and TRBJ2-3): NAGVMQNPRHLVRRRGQEARLRCSPMKGHSHVYWYRQLPEEGLKFMVYLQKENIIDESGMPKERFSAEFPKEGPSILRIQQVVRGDSAAYFCASSSDFRTDTQYFGPGTRLTVL.

Only a few counts were recorded for this clone. The gene calls are TRBV30 and TRBJ2-3; D perhaps matches TRBD2 (5 bases). CDR1 and CDR2 from the germline V gene are GTSNPN and SVGIG (reference sequence). The CDR3 length is 15 residues. Trimming took 0 bases from V and 0 from J, leaving 10 bases between them. The CDR3 spells CAWSVDSSSTDTQYF. The CDR3 DNA sequence: TGTGCCTGGAGTGTGGACTCTTCTAGCACAGATACGCAGTATTTT.

CDR3 nucleotides: TGTGCCAGCAGCCCGGGACAGGGGGCGCGTGGCTACACCTTC. Translation gives CASSPGQGARGYTF. The chain has TRBV14 and TRBJ1-2; 12 bases map to TRBD1. The V gene end was trimmed by 4 bases and the J gene end by 7 bases; junction bases not matched to a gene: 4. The length of the CDR3 is 14 residues. Per germline, CDR1 SGHDN and CDR2 FVKESK.

The V and J genes are TRBV27 and TRBJ2-3, with 7 bases fitting TRBD2. Germline CDR1 MNHEY, CDR2 SMNVEV (reference sequence). V lost 8 bases and J lost 3; bases outside the gene matches: 8. This CDR3 is built from 14 residues. For the CDR3, the DNA is TGTGCCAGCGCCTGGGGGGGACTGACAGATACGCAGTATTTT. Residues: CASAWGGLTDTQYF.

This clone was observed a handful of times. The chain combines TRBV5-1 with TRBJ1-1, with no clear D. This CDR3 is 12 amino acids long. Trimming stripped 4 bases from V and 6 bases from J, with 10 bases between. Germline CDR1 and CDR2: SGHRS and YFSETQ. This CDR3 is CASSGSSAEAFF. The CDR3 DNA follows: TGCGCCAGCAGCGGGTCGTCGGCTGAAGCTTTCTTT.

The chain uses TRBV29-1 and TRBJ2-7; 7 nucleotides align to TRBD1. Germline values: CDR1 SQVTM, CDR2 ANQGSEA. This CDR3 spans 15 amino acids. Trimming removed 7 bases from V and 5 bases from J; junction bases left unmatched: 17. In nucleotides, the CDR3 is TGCAGCGCCCAGGGGGTGGGAGTAGGGTCCCACGAGCAGTACTTC. This encodes CSAQGVGVGSHEQYF.

A few counts support this clone. The rearrangement links TRBV6-5 to TRBJ2-5, with D possibly TRBD2 on 6 matching bases. The CDR3 extends over 15 amino acids. Germline CDR1 reads MNHEY; CDR2 reads SVGAGI. V shed 2 bases and J shed 4 bases, with 14 bases lying between them. This CDR3 is CASSYRRTTGETQYF. CDR3 nucleotides: TGTGCCAGCAGTTACCGTAGGACTACGGGAGAGACCCAGTACTTC.

V and J are TRBV7-2 and TRBJ1-4; TRBD1 agrees at 8 bases. The CDR3 has 14 residues. Per the germline V gene, CDR1 is SGHTA and CDR2 is FQGNSA. V was clipped by 4 bases and J by 8 bases; unmatched bases: 6. The CDR3 nucleotides are TGTGCCAGCAGCTCCAACAGGGGGGGAGAAAAACTGTTTTTT. Protein: CASSSNRGGEKLFF.

The V and J genes are TRBV7-2 and TRBJ1-1; D is ambiguous. The CDR3 runs 13 residues. Germline assignment: CDR1 SGHTA and CDR2 FQGNSA. V shed 5 bases and J shed 3 bases, with 10 bases lying between them. The CDR3 DNA is TGTGCCAGCAGCCCGGATCAGGACACTGAAGCTTTCTTT. It encodes CASSPDQDTEAFF.

This clone was found many times. This chain connects TRBV28 to TRBJ2-3, with D perhaps matching TRBD2 (5 bases). Trimming pared 4 bases from V and 2 bases from J, leaving 10 bases between. Germline V CDR1 and CDR2: MDHEN, SYDVKM. The CDR3 has 14 amino acids. CDR3 nucleotides: TGTGCCAGCAGTTACCAGCGGAACACAGATACGCAGTATTTT. This codes for CASSYQRNTDTQYF.

This sequence joins TRBV29-1 and TRBJ2-1; 12 bases fit TRBD2. CDR3 length: 13 amino acids. Germline V gene lookup returns CDR1 SQVTM and CDR2 ANQGSEA. The V and J ends lost 6 bases and 13 bases, in that order; junction bases with no gene match: 10. CDR3 in amino acids: CSVDPSGGGPQFF. The CDR3 DNA reads as TGCAGCGTCGATCCTAGCGGGGGGGGCCCACAGTTCTTC.

The rearrangement uses TRBV5-4 and TRBJ1-2; D call uncertain. Trimming took 4 bases from V and 3 from J, leaving 7 bases between them. Germline V gene lookup returns CDR1 SGHNT and CDR2 YYREEE (reference sequence). The CDR3 extends over 12 amino acids. CDR3 DNA sequence: TGTGCCAGCAGCGGGGAGGACTATGGCTACACCTTC. Translating gives CASSGEDYGYTF.

This clone has more than one count but fewer than ten. V and J are TRBV11-3 and TRBJ1-2; 7 bases line up with TRBD1. This CDR3 region has 13 residues. Germline loops: CDR1 SGHNT, CDR2 YENEEA. V lost 5 bases and J lost 14; bases outside the gene matches: 14. The CDR3 region is CASSLNGQEKLTF. In nucleotides, the CDR3 is TGTGCCAGCAGCCTAAATGGACAGGAAAAATTGACCTTC.

V and J are TRBV29-1 and TRBJ2-3, with TRBD2 identical over 12 bases. Trimming removed 7 bases from V and 1 base from J; junction bases left unmatched: 3. The CDR3 spans 14 residues. CDR1 and CDR2 from the germline V gene are SQVTM and ANQGSEA. CDR3 sequence: CSEWTSGGTDTQYF. CDR3 in DNA: TGCAGCGAATGGACTAGCGGGGGCACAGATACGCAGTATTTT.

In DNA form, the CDR3 reads TGTGCCACCAGCAGTAAGAAGTATAGCACAGATACGCAGTATTTT. Encoded protein: CATSSKKYSTDTQYF. V and J are TRBV15 and TRBJ2-3; no definite D call. Germline V gene data show CDR1 as LNHNV and CDR2 as YYDKDF (reference sequence). V was shortened by 3 bases and J by 0 bases, with 10 bases between the two germline ends. The CDR3 runs 15 residues.